Below, 25 T cell receptor beta chains from the same sample are listed, as sequenced in a study of graft-versus-host responses after intestinal transplantation. TCRdb's copy holds only in-frame clones and misses some; the assay was immunoSEQ multiplex PCR. The sample records tens of thousands of clones, 90% to 95% being singletons. Sequenced material: PBMCs, taken 750 to 800 days after a first intestinal transplant, on the day of a second. These receptors originate from a human patient who received an intestinal transplant, so some T cells may come from the graft donor.

The genes are TRBV19 and TRBJ1-5, with D maybe TRBD1 (5 bases). V was shortened by 10 bases and J by 0 bases, with 22 bases between the two germline ends. The CDR3 sequence is 17 residues long. Germline V lookup: CDR1 LNHDA, CDR2 SQIVND (reference sequence). The CDR3 loop reads CATGGIEKGLSNQPQHF. For the CDR3, the DNA is TGTGCCACCGGAGGTATTGAGAAGGGGCTTAGCAATCAGCCCCAGCATTTT.

V and J are TRBV19 and TRBJ2-7, with 9 bases fitting TRBD2. Trimming cost V 5 bases and J 2 bases; bases outside gene matches: 7. Germline V lookup: CDR1 LNHDA, CDR2 SQIVND (reference sequence). The CDR3 loop spans 15 amino acids. CDR3 nucleotide sequence: TGTGCCAGTAGTTCAGCGGGAGGCGGGACCTACGAGCAGTACTTC. It translates to CASSSAGGGTYEQYF. The variable domain in full, with the rest retrieved from reference TRBV19 and TRBJ2-7, is DGGITQSPKYLFRKEGQNVTLSCEQNLNHDAMYWYRQDPGQGLRLIYYSQIVNDFQKGDIAEGYSVSREKKESFPLTVTSAQKNPTAFYLCASSSAGGGTYEQYFGPGTRLTVT.

This clone came up once. The genes are TRBV7-2 and TRBJ1-5; TRBD1 matches 11 bases. The CDR3 spans 15 residues. Germline values: CDR1 SGHTA, CDR2 FQGNSA. J gave up 7 bases and V 3 bases, and 5 bases lay outside the gene matches. The CDR3 nucleotides are TGTGCCAGCAGCTTCGGACAGGGGGCATGGCAGCCCCAGCATTTT. It yields the protein CASSFGQGAWQPQHF.

The count of this clone is one. The chain links TRBV30 to TRBJ2-4; D is unresolved. V shed 0 bases and J shed 0 bases, with 0 bases lying between them. The germline gives CDR1 GTSNPN, CDR2 SVGIG (reference sequence). This CDR3 is 12 amino acids long. CDR3 in amino acids: CAWSVAKNIQYF. DNA for the CDR3: TGTGCCTGGAGTGTAGCCAAAAACATTCAGTACTTC. Together with reference TRBV30 and TRBJ2-4, the CDR3 gives the full variable domain: SQTIHQWPATLVQPVGSPLSLECTVEGTSNPNLYWYRQAAGRGLQLLFYSVGIGQISSEVPQNLSASRPQDRQFILSSKKLLLSDSGFYLCAWSVAKNIQYFGAGTRLSVL.

The chain's CDR3 is CASNLSARRTLANTF. For the CDR3, the DNA is TGTGCCAGCAACCTTTCGGCGCGGCGGACTCTGGCTAACACCTTC. The V and J genes are TRBV5-6 and TRBJ1-2; D ambiguous. CDR3 length equals 15 residues. CDR1 is SGHDT, CDR2 YYEEEE, per germline. Trimming took 6 bases from V and 12 from J, leaving 27 bases between them.

The chain carries TRBV27 and TRBJ2-5; 12 bases align to TRBD2. The CDR3 is 16 amino acids. The germline gives CDR1 MNHEY, CDR2 SMNVEV (reference sequence). V was pared by 4 bases and J by 6 bases, with 9 bases of the junction left unmatched. CDR3: CASSSPRLAGVQTQYF. In DNA form, the CDR3 reads TGTGCCAGCAGTTCCCCTAGACTAGCGGGAGTACAGACCCAGTACTTC.

The chain combines TRBV6-5 with TRBJ1-2, with TRBD1 identical over 9 bases. The CDR3 consists of 13 residues. CDR1 is MNHEY, CDR2 SVGAGI, per germline. Trimming removed 5 bases from V and 4 bases from J; junction bases left unmatched: 2. The DNA of the CDR3 is TGTGCCAGCAGTGAGGACAGGGGCTATGGCTACACCTTC. It translates to CASSEDRGYGYTF.

The V gene is TRBV5-1, the J gene TRBJ2-1; 10 bases match TRBD1. Germline V gene lookup returns CDR1 SGHRS and CDR2 YFSETQ. The CDR3 runs to 16 residues. With V trimmed by 0 bases and J by 7 bases, 7 bases remained unmatched. The DNA for the CDR3 is TGCGCCAGCAGCTTGGGTTGGGACAGGGGTTGGAATGAGCAGTTCTTC. The encoded protein is CASSLGWDRGWNEQFF.

To note about this clone: Sequence at one end of the junction differs from germline and may be a read error. The chain carries TRBV6-1 and TRBJ2-1, with 12 positions matching TRBD2. The length of the CDR3 is 14 residues. Germline lookup yields CDR1 MNHNS and CDR2 SASEGT. CDR3 loop: CASSPTSGRNEQFF. The CDR3 DNA reads TGCGCCAGCAGTCCGACTAGCGGGAGAAATGAGCAGTTCTTC.

The V gene is TRBV4-2, the J gene TRBJ1-4; D ambiguous. The V and J ends lost 4 bases and 4 bases respectively, with 13 bases between them. The CDR3 consists of 15 residues. The V gene's germline CDR1 is LGHNA and CDR2 YNFKEQ. Here the CDR3 DNA reads TGTGCCAGCAGCCTGTTTCGAGGGTATAATGAAAAACTGTTTTTT. This gives the protein CASSLFRGYNEKLFF.

CDR3 sequence (DNA): TGTGCCAGCAGCGTTAGCGGGGCTTCCTACGAGCAGTACTTC. This codes for CASSVSGASYEQYF. The V and J genes are TRBV5-4 and TRBJ2-7; 8 positions match TRBD2. The length of the CDR3 is 14 residues. Trimming cost V 4 bases and J 1 base; bases outside gene matches: 4. Germline CDR1 reads SGHNT; CDR2 reads YYREEE (reference sequence).

The rearrangement links TRBV10-3 to TRBJ2-7; D is possibly TRBD2 (5 bases). With 8 bases removed from V and 5 bases from J, the gap between germline ends came to 19 bases. This CDR3 region has 14 residues. Per germline, CDR1 ENHRY and CDR2 SYGVKD. The CDR3 protein is CAISEDSNGDEQYF. The DNA for the CDR3 is TGTGCCATCTCTGAGGACTCGAATGGGGACGAGCAGTACTTC.

This clone was recorded once. The chain uses TRBV5-1 and TRBJ2-7, with TRBD2 matching over 13 bases. The J segment lost 3 bases and the V segment lost 7 bases, leaving 1 base of the junction unmatched. Germline-derived CDR1 and CDR2 are SGHRS and YFSETQ. The CDR3 is 13 amino acids. CDR3 sequence: CASGLAGDYEQYF. CDR3 nucleotides: TGCGCCAGCGGACTAGCGGGAGACTACGAGCAGTACTTC.

This rearrangement joins TRBV7-9 to TRBJ1-2, with 7 bases identical to TRBD1. The junction had 9 bases not matched to a gene; V was cut back by 6 bases and J by 5 bases. CDR3 length equals 14 residues. Germline CDR1 and CDR2: SEHNR and FQNEAQ (reference sequence). CDR3 sequence reads: CASRPGQATYGYTF. As DNA, the CDR3 is TGTGCCAGCAGACCCGGACAGGCCACTTATGGCTACACCTTC.

This sequence joins TRBV29-1 and TRBJ2-5, with TRBD2 identical over 7 bases. CDR1 and CDR2 from the germline V gene are SQVTM and ANQGSEA. V lost 4 bases to trimming and J lost 5 bases; unmatched junction nucleotides: 10. This CDR3 has 14 residues. This CDR3 is CSVGGAGSAETQYF. The CDR3 DNA sequence: TGCAGCGTTGGAGGAGCGGGGTCGGCGGAGACCCAGTACTTC. Variable domain in full (rest from reference TRBV29-1 and TRBJ2-5): SAVISQKPSRDICQRGTSLTIQCQVDSQVTMMFWYRQQPGQSLTLIATANQGSEATYESGFVIDKFPISRPNLTFSTLTVSNMSPEDSSIYLCSVGGAGSAETQYFGPGTRLLVL.

V usage is TRBV9 and J usage is TRBJ2-2; possible D gene TRBD1, 7 bases. Trimming removed 4 bases from V and 1 base from J, with 14 bases in between. Germline values: CDR1 SGDLS, CDR2 YYNGEE. The length of the CDR3 is 16 residues. The CDR3, as DNA: TGTGCCAGCAGCCCAGGGGGGCCGGGGAACACCGGGGAGCTGTTTTTT. Protein product: CASSPGGPGNTGELFF. Full variable domain (rest looked up from reference TRBV9 and TRBJ2-2): DSGVTQTPKHLITATGQRVTLRCSPRSGDLSVYWYQQSLDQGLQFLIQYYNGEERAKGNILERFSAQQFPDLHSELNLSSLELGDSALYFCASSPGGPGNTGELFFGEGSRLTVL.

This rearrangement joins TRBV27 to TRBJ1-5; D gene unclear. The V gene lost 3 bases and the J gene lost 6 bases, with 9 bases spanning the gap. The germline V gene has CDR1 MNHEY and CDR2 SMNVEV (reference sequence). The CDR3 is made up of 13 amino acids. The CDR3 coding sequence is TGTGCCAGCAGTTTCGGTGTCACTCAGCCCCAGCATTTT. Translating it yields CASSFGVTQPQHF.

The CDR3 loop reads CAWSSPPRTAGNTIYF. CDR3 nucleotide sequence: TGTGCCTGGAGTTCCCCTCCGAGGACAGCTGGAAACACCATATATTTT. V gene TRBV30 combines with J gene TRBJ1-3, with D possibly TRBD1 on 6 matching bases. The CDR3 has 16 amino acids. Germline V gene data show CDR1 as GTSNPN and CDR2 as SVGIG (reference sequence). V dropped 2 bases and J dropped 2 bases, with 16 bases sitting between them. Together with reference TRBV30 and TRBJ1-3, the CDR3 gives the full variable domain: SQTIHQWPATLVQPVGSPLSLECTVEGTSNPNLYWYRQAAGRGLQLLFYSVGIGQISSEVPQNLSASRPQDRQFILSSKKLLLSDSGFYLCAWSSPPRTAGNTIYFGEGSWLTVV.

The V and J genes are TRBV4-1 and TRBJ2-4; D possibly corresponds to TRBD1 (6 bases). This CDR3 spans 17 amino acids. Deletions cut 1 base from V and 0 bases from J, with 13 bases between. CDR1 is MGHRA, CDR2 YSYEKL, per germline. CDR3 residues: CASSQGTEPGAKNIQYF. Written as DNA, the CDR3 is TGCGCCAGCAGCCAAGGGACAGAGCCTGGAGCCAAAAACATTCAGTACTTC.

This chain connects TRBV19 to TRBJ2-7, with 8 bases that match TRBD1. Germline CDR1 reads LNHDA; CDR2 reads SQIVND (reference sequence). This CDR3 contains 14 residues. The V gene end was trimmed by 7 bases and the J gene end by 4 bases; junction bases not matched to a gene: 9. This chain's CDR3 is CASTPGTGFYEQYF. The CDR3, as DNA: TGTGCCAGTACACCCGGGACAGGTTTTTACGAGCAGTACTTC.

The genes are TRBV18 and TRBJ2-3; D uncertain. This CDR3 spans 13 amino acids. The germline V and J ends were trimmed by 2 bases and 7 bases, with 10 bases remaining between them. From germline, CDR1 is KGHSH and CDR2 LQKENI. The CDR3 sequence is CASSPSARNTQYF. In DNA, the CDR3 is TGTGCCAGCTCACCATCCGCCAGGAATACGCAGTATTTT.

The V call is TRBV7-9, the J call TRBJ2-1; 8 bases match TRBD2. This CDR3 is 16 amino acids long. Germline CDR1 is SEHNR and CDR2 is FQNEAQ (reference sequence). With V trimmed by 1 base and J by 3 bases, 5 bases remained unmatched. The CDR3 DNA follows: TGTGCCAGCAGCTTAGGGGGCGGGAGGAACTACAATGAGCAGTTCTTC. Amino acids: CASSLGGGRNYNEQFF.

The rearrangement uses TRBV27 and TRBJ2-1; 9 bases are shared with TRBD2. The V segment lost 7 bases and the J segment 3 bases; nucleotides outside the gene matches: 7. The CDR3 totals 15 residues. Germline V gene lookup returns CDR1 MNHEY and CDR2 SMNVEV (reference sequence). CDR3 region: CASTQTSGLYNEQFF. The CDR3 region has the DNA TGTGCCAGCACCCAGACTAGCGGACTCTACAATGAGCAGTTCTTC.

The genes are TRBV7-3 and TRBJ1-5; 12 bases map to TRBD1. Germline values: CDR1 SGHTA, CDR2 FQGTGA. This CDR3 is 19 amino acids long. Trimming took 4 bases from V and 4 from J; bases not matched to a gene: 14. In nucleotides, the CDR3 is TGTGCCAGCAGCTCCCTCAAGGCCCGGGACAGGGGGCAAAATCAGCCCCAGCATTTT. Protein: CASSSLKARDRGQNQPQHF.

The chain recombines TRBV7-2 with TRBJ1-5; D remains ambiguous. Trimming removed 5 bases from V and 3 bases from J, with 8 bases in between. This CDR3 has 13 residues. In germline, CDR1 is SGHTA, CDR2 FQGNSA. The CDR3 spells CASSSLINQPQHF. As DNA, the CDR3 is TGTGCCAGCAGCAGCCTGATCAATCAGCCCCAGCATTTT.